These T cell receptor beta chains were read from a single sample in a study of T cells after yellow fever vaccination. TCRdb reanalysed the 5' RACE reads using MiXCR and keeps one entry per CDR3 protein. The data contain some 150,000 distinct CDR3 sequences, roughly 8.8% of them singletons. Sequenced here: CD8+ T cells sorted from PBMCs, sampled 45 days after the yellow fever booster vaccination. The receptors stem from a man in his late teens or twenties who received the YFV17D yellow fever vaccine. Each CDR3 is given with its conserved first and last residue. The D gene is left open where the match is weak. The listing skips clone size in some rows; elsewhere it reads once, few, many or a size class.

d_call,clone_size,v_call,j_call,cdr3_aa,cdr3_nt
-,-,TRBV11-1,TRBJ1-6,CASSALRGPLHF,TGTGCCAGCAGCGCGCTCCGGGGACCCCTCCACTTT
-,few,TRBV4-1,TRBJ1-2,CASSQGQGRALYGYTF,TGCGCCAGCAGCCAAGGCCAGGGCAGGGCTCTCTATGGCTACACCTTC
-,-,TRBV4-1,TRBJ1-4,CASRPGATNEKLFF,TGCGCCAGCCGTCCAGGAGCAACTAATGAAAAACTGTTTTTT
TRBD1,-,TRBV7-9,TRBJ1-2,CASSRRDRGSYGYTF,TGTGCCAGCAGCCGCCGGGACAGGGGATCCTATGGCTACACCTTC
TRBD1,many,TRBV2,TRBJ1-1,CASSDRTGLNTEAFF,TGTGCCAGCAGTGACCGGACAGGGCTGAACACTGAAGCTTTCTTT
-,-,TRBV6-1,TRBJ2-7,CASSGQLVYEQYF,TGTGCCAGCAGTGGACAGCTGGTCTACGAGCAGTACTTC
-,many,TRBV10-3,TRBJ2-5,CAISESGHGYEETQYF,TGTGCCATCAGTGAGTCGGGACACGGATATGAAGAGACCCAGTACTTC
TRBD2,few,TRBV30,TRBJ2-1,CAWDSGGPNEQFF,TGTGCCTGGGATAGCGGGGGCCCCAATGAGCAGTTCTTC
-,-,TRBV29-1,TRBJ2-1,CSVVRGNEQFF,TGCAGCGTTGTAAGAGGGAACGAGCAGTTCTTC
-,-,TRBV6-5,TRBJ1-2,CASSCCGGAVVGYNF,TGTGCCAGCAGTTGCTGTGGGGGCGCGGTCGTAGGGTACAACTTC
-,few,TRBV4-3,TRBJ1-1,CASSQGYSMNTEAFF,TGCGCCAGCAGCCAAGGATACAGCATGAACACTGAAGCTTTCTTT
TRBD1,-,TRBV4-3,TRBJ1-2,CASSRQGGYGYTF,TGCGCCAGCAGCCGACAGGGTGGCTATGGCTACACCTTC
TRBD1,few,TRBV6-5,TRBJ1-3,CASTRYRGAGNTIYF,TGTGCCAGCACCCGCTACAGGGGTGCTGGAAACACCATATATTTT
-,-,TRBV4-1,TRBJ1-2,CASSQGSTWTYGYTF,TGCGCCAGCAGCCAAGGGTCGACATGGACCTATGGCTACACCTTC
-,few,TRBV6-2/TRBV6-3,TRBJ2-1,CASSYSIFSGIGYNEQFF,TGTGCCAGCAGTTACTCGATTTTTTCGGGTATTGGATACAATGAGCAGTTCTTC
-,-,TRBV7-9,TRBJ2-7,CASSEGRGDEQYF,TGTGCCAGCAGTGAGGGCAGGGGAGACGAGCAGTACTTC
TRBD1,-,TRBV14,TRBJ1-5,CASGRIENRGGNQPQHF,TGTGCCAGCGGGAGGATTGAAAACAGGGGAGGCAATCAGCCCCAGCATTTT
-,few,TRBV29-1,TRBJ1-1,CSVPDRTTEAFF,TGCAGCGTTCCGGATCGAACCACTGAAGCTTTCTTT
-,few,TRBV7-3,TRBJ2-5,CASGTSGSTQETQYF,TGTGCCAGCGGGACAAGCGGGTCTACCCAAGAGACCCAGTACTTC
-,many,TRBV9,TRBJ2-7,CASSGTSGEQYF,TGTGCCAGCAGCGGAACTAGTGGCGAGCAGTACTTC
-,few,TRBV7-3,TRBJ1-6,CASSPQGGAERSLHF,TGTGCCAGCAGCCCTCAAGGAGGGGCGGAGAGGTCCCTCCACTTT
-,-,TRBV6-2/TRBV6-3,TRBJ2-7,CASSYVRLNEQYF,TGTGCCAGCAGTTACGTAAGACTAAACGAGCAGTACTTC
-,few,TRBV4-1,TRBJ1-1,CASSQGLGGLYTEAFF,TGCGCCAGCAGCCAAGGACTCGGGGGGTTGTATACTGAAGCTTTCTTT
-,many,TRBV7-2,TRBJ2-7,CASGLGTPYEQYF,TGTGCCAGCGGCTTGGGGACCCCCTACGAGCAGTACTTC
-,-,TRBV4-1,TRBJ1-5,CASSQEGGSNQPQHF,TGCGCCAGCAGCCAAGAAGGAGGGAGCAATCAGCCCCAGCATTTT
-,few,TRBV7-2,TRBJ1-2,CASSLEESGADGYTF,TGTGCCAGCAGCTTAGAGGAGTCCGGGGCCGATGGCTACACCTTC
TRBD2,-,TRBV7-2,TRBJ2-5,CASSLGASGIETQYF,TGTGCCAGCAGCTTAGGGGCCAGCGGGATAGAGACCCAGTACTTC
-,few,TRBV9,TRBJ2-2,CASSVFREGAGELFF,TGTGCCAGCAGCGTGTTCAGGGAAGGGGCCGGGGAGCTGTTTTTT
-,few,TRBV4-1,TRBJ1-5,CASSQGFGGHQPQHF,TGCGCCAGCAGCCAAGGGTTCGGGGGCCATCAGCCCCAGCATTTT
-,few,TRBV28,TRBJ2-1,CASRIGRDYNEQFF,TGTGCCAGCAGGATCGGGCGGGACTACAATGAGCAGTTCTTC
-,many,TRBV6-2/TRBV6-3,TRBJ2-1,CASSYSISYNEQFF,TGTGCCAGCAGTTACTCAATTAGTTACAATGAGCAGTTCTTC
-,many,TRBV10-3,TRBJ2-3,CAISDPPDTQYF,TGTGCCATCAGTGACCCGCCGGATACGCAGTATTTT
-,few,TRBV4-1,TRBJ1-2,CASSVGTPRAGYGYTF,TGCGCCAGCAGCGTAGGGACGCCCCGGGCCGGCTATGGCTACACCTTC
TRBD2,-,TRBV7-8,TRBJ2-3,CASSPGTRETDTQYF,TGTGCCAGCAGCCCCGGGACTAGAGAAACAGATACGCAGTATTTT
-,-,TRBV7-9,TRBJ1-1,CASRISNTEAFF,TGTGCCAGCAGAATCAGCAACACTGAAGCTTTCTTT
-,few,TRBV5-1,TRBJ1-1,CASSFTGLSTEAFF,TGCGCCAGCAGCTTCACAGGGTTGAGCACTGAAGCTTTCTTT
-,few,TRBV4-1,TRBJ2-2,CASSQAQFLNTGELFF,TGCGCCAGCAGCCAAGCGCAGTTTCTGAACACCGGGGAGCTGTTTTTT
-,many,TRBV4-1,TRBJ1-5,CASSLRTALDQPQHF,TGCGCCAGCAGCCTCCGGACTGCGCTAGATCAGCCCCAGCATTTT
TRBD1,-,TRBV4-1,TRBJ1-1,CASSTYLGTGDNTEAFF,TGCGCCAGCAGCACTTACCTCGGGACAGGGGACAACACTGAAGCTTTCTTT
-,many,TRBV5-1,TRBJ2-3,CASSLRRGTDTQYF,TGCGCCAGCAGCTTGAGGCGGGGAACAGATACGCAGTATTTT
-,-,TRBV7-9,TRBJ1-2,CASSLGLSYYGYTF,TGTGCCAGCAGCTTAGGTCTCTCCTACTATGGCTACACCTTC
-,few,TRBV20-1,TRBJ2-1,CSARGDNYNEQFF,TGCAGTGCTAGAGGGGACAACTACAATGAGCAGTTCTTC
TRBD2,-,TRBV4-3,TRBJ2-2,CASSQDTIAGGPRGELFF,TGCGCCAGCAGCCAAGATACCATAGCGGGGGGCCCCCGGGGGGAGCTGTTTTTT
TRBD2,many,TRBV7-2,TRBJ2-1,CASSTGLAGGSQFF,TGTGCCAGCAGCACCGGACTAGCGGGGGGATCACAGTTCTTC
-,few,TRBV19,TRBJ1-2,CASRPSGDSYGYTF,TGTGCCAGTAGACCCTCCGGGGACTCCTATGGCTACACCTTC
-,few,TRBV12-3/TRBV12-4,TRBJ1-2,CASSKEASLGYGYTF,TGTGCCAGCAGTAAAGAGGCCAGCCTCGGCTATGGCTACACCTTC
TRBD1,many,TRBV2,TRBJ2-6,CASSYRDSAVSGANVLTF,TGTGCCAGCAGTTACCGGGACAGTGCTGTCTCTGGGGCCAACGTCCTGACTTTC